Listed here are 8 T cell receptor beta chains from one sample, sequenced in a study of Graves' ophthalmopathy and Graves' hyperthyroidism. Transcripts of RNA were the source for amplifying TCR beta CDR3 regions. Following a first-round RT-PCR that used HTBI primers, a second-round multiplex PCR was carried out. TCRdb passed the multiplex PCR reads through MiXCR, listing each CDR3 protein once. The repertoire holds around 1,200,000 distinct CDR3 sequences, with about 38% as singletons. The sequenced sample was peripheral blood or thyroid tissue (not recorded which). The receptor source for this set is an adult man with Graves' hyperthyroidism.

In its sample, this clonotype was seen a few times. The CDR3 coding sequence is TGCAGTGCCCTGCTGAGCTCCTATAATTCACCCCTCCACTTT. It specifies CSALLSSYNSPLHF. V and J are TRBV20-1 and TRBJ1-6; D is undetermined. V lost 6 bases, J lost 0 bases, and 9 bases lay in between. CDR1 and CDR2 from the germline V gene are DFQATT and SNEGSKA (reference sequence). CDR3 length: 14 amino acids.

This clonotype turned up a few times. The V and J genes are TRBV12-3 or TRBV12-4 and TRBJ2-7; TRBD1 matches at 10 bases. V dropped 7 bases and J dropped 3; count of bases not matched to a gene: 15. CDR3 length: 17 amino acids. CDR3 loop: CASKGGTGDSPSYEQYF. CDR3 sequence (DNA): TGTGCCAGCAAGGGGGGGACAGGGGACAGCCCTAGCTACGAGCAGTACTTC.

This clonotype was counted a few times. The genes are TRBV7-3 and TRBJ1-6; tentatively, D is TRBD1 (6 bases). V was pared by 7 bases and J by 9 bases, with 19 bases between. The CDR3 runs 15 residues. Germline CDR1 is SGHTA and CDR2 is FQGTGA. The CDR3 loop reads CASTNQGQGISPLHF. As DNA, the CDR3 is TGTGCCAGCACTAACCAGGGGCAAGGGATTTCACCCCTCCACTTT.

V is TRBV25-1 and J is TRBJ2-1, with TRBD1 identical over 10 bases. The CDR3 sequence is 14 residues long. The V gene end was trimmed by 6 bases and the J gene end by 5 bases; junction bases not matched to a gene: 4. Per germline, CDR1 MGHDK and CDR2 SYGVNS. The CDR3 DNA reads TGTGCCAGCAGAGGGGACAGGGGCAACAATGAGCAGTTCTTC. Translating it yields CASRGDRGNNEQFF. The complete variable domain, with remaining parts taken from reference TRBV25-1 and TRBJ2-1, reads EADIYQTPRYLVIGTGKKITLECSQTMGHDKMYWYQQDPGMELHLIHYSYGVNSTEKGDLSSESTVSRIRTEHFPLTLESARPSHTSQYLCASRGDRGNNEQFFGPGTRLTVL.

This chain's CDR3 is CASSQNTPKQGVYGYTF. CDR3 bases: TGTGCCAGCAGCCAAAACACACCAAAGCAGGGGGTCTATGGCTACACCTTC. This sequence joins TRBV5-8 and TRBJ1-2; the match to TRBD1 covers 7 bases. The V gene's germline CDR1 is SGHTS and CDR2 YDEGEE. J lost 4 bases, V lost 4 bases, and 16 bases had no gene match. CDR3 length: 17 amino acids.

This chain uses TRBV7-9 with TRBJ2-7; D ambiguous. This CDR3 has 10 residues. Trimming stripped 6 bases from V and 6 bases from J, with 6 bases between. Germline lookup yields CDR1 SEHNR and CDR2 FQNEAQ (reference sequence). In DNA form, the CDR3 reads TGTGCCAGCAGGATTCGCGAGCAGTACTTC. Its protein product is CASRIREQYF.

This clonotype was found many times. This chain joins TRBV10-3 and TRBJ1-5; maybe TRBD1 (5 bases). CDR3 length: 15 residues. V lost 4 bases to trimming and J lost 4 bases, with 14 bases between them. Germline V CDR1 and CDR2: ENHRY, SYGVKD. The CDR3 reads CAISVGRGPNQPQHF. CDR3 nucleotide sequence: TGTGCCATCAGTGTGGGTAGGGGTCCAAATCAGCCCCAGCATTTT.

A remark on this clonotype: A much bigger clone sits one base away, suggesting this may be a read error. The rearrangement uses TRBV10-3 and TRBJ2-2; D possibly uses TRBD1 or TRBD2 (5 bases each). Germline lookup yields CDR1 ENHRY and CDR2 SYGVKD. The CDR3 totals 17 residues. V shed 8 bases and J shed 0 bases, with 19 bases lying between them. CDR3 amino acids: CAIPRSRGASNTGELFF. Written as DNA, the CDR3 is TGTGCCATCCCCCGGTCCCGGGGCGCCTCGAACACCGGGGAGCTGTTTTTT.